These 9 T cell receptor beta chains were sequenced from one sample in a study of glioma-infiltrating T cells. Using RNA template, CDR3s of TCR alpha and beta were amplified with iRepertoire arm-PCR. TCRdb called the multiplex PCR reads again in MiXCR, with one record for every CDR3 protein. The data hold under 150,000 distinct CDR3 sequences, with approximately 26% observed a single time. The specimen sequenced was glioma tissue, nonneoplastic brain tissue, or PBMCs (not recorded which). These receptor sequences come from a human donor with low-grade glioma or glioblastoma, undergoing nonglioma brain surgery, or in good health (not recorded which).

This clonotype was found many times. This chain uses TRBV27 with TRBJ1-1; D is unclear. The CDR3 has 14 amino acids. Per germline, CDR1 MNHEY and CDR2 SMNVEV (reference sequence). V was clipped by 6 bases and J by 4 bases, with 15 bases between them. In DNA, the CDR3 is TGTGCCAGCAGAACCCCCACACGGACCACTGAAGCTTTCTTT. Translation: CASRTPTRTTEAFF.

This clonotype was counted ten times or more. This chain connects TRBV20-1 to TRBJ2-3; D is uncertain. CDR1 and CDR2 (germline): DFQATT, SNEGSKA (reference sequence). The CDR3 has 14 residues. V was trimmed by 1 base and J by 1 base, leaving 9 bases between them. The CDR3 sequence is CSARVDTGTDTQYF. CDR3 sequence (DNA): TGCAGTGCTAGAGTCGACACGGGCACAGATACGCAGTATTTT.

With regard to this clonotype: A much larger clone lies a single base off, so this may be a read error. The rearrangement links TRBV27 to TRBJ2-1, with TRBD1 identical over 9 bases. The CDR3 runs 15 residues. In germline, CDR1 is MNHEY, CDR2 SMNVEV (reference sequence). The CDR3 protein is CANSSPGQGYNEQFF. The CDR3 DNA sequence: TGTGCCAACAGTTCCCCGGGACAGGGTTACAATGAGCAGTTCTTC.

In its sample, this clonotype was seen a few times. The chain employs TRBV15 and TRBJ1-4; TRBD1 might be the D (5 bases). Germline CDR1 LNHNV, CDR2 YYDKDF (reference sequence). V was shortened by 5 bases and J by 7 bases, with 17 bases between the two germline ends. CDR3 size: 15 residues. CDR3 nucleotide sequence: TGTGCCACCAGCGTACCGGGACGGGCTTCTGAAAAACTGTTTTTT. Its translation: CATSVPGRASEKLFF.

This clonotype was picked up a small number of times. The chain employs TRBV27 and TRBJ2-7; tentative D call: TRBD1 (5 bases). V dropped 4 bases and J dropped 2 bases, with 12 bases sitting between them. Germline CDR1 reads MNHEY; CDR2 reads SMNVEV (reference sequence). The CDR3 is made up of 14 amino acids. The CDR3 sequence is CASSSTGRAYEQYV. The CDR3 DNA follows: TGTGCCAGCAGTTCCACTGGCAGGGCCTACGAGCAGTACGTC.

This clonotype has just one count. J is TRBJ2-2 and V is TRBV10-3; D unresolved. The CDR3 length is 10 residues. Germline CDR1 and CDR2: ENHRY and SYGVKD. The V and J ends lost 7 bases and 6 bases respectively, with 3 bases between them. Written as DNA, the CDR3 is TGTGCCATCAACGCCGGGGAGCTGTTTTTT. Translating it yields CAINAGELFF.

The rearrangement links TRBV18 to TRBJ2-1; 12 positions agree with TRBD1. CDR3 length: 17 amino acids. Germline V lookup: CDR1 KGHSH, CDR2 LQKENI. The trim removed 6 bases at V and 8 bases at J, leaving 14 bases unmatched. Written as DNA, the CDR3 is TGTGCCAGCTCCCCTATGGGACAGGGGGCCTCAATGGATGAGCAGTTCTTC. Amino acid sequence: CASSPMGQGASMDEQFF.

CDR3 DNA sequence: TGTGCCAGCAGCCTGGACAGGGGCGCCCTTAACTATGGCTACACCTTC. Its protein product is CASSLDRGALNYGYTF. The rearrangement links TRBV7-6 to TRBJ1-2; 9 bases are a match to TRBD1. V lost 5 bases to trimming and J lost 1 base; unmatched junction nucleotides: 8. Germline V gene lookup returns CDR1 SGHVS and CDR2 FNYEAQ. This CDR3 is 16 amino acids long.

This chain joins TRBV11-2 and TRBJ2-7; 8 bases agree with TRBD1. Germline V lookup: CDR1 SGHAT, CDR2 FQNNGV. V lost 3 bases and J lost 6; bases outside the gene matches: 7. There are 14 residues in the CDR3. CDR3: CASSFGQGSGEQYV. DNA of the CDR3: TGTGCCAGCAGCTTCGGACAGGGCAGTGGCGAGCAGTACGTC.